Here is one T cell receptor (beta chain) with its context. Its antigen is as yet unknown. The V gene end was trimmed by 3 bases and the J gene end by 1 base; junction bases not matched to a gene: 5. The CDR3 runs to 15 residues. Per the germline V gene, CDR1 is SGDLS and CDR2 is YYNGEE. This record belongs to a study of blood T cells in healthy people across ages. Study-wide results and caveats: Per-million-T-cell TCR beta diversity fell roughly linearly with age.

The use of a sample-barcoded 5' primer and a J-beta primer mix characterized a second PCR of roughly 7 to 11 cycles. Each CDR3 protein gets one entry after TCRdb re-called the 5' RACE reads with MiXCR. The sample consists of 1.5 million to 2 million distinct CDR3 sequences, roughly 27% of them appearing once. The clonotype comes from a woman in her twenties or thirties in good health. Sample: blood. The chain uses TRBV9 and TRBJ1-1; TRBD1 aligns across 8 bases. CDR3 coding DNA: TGTGCCAGCAGCGCGAGTACAGGGGGGAACACTGAAGCTTTCTTT. Its translation: CASSASTGGNTEAFF.